The 2 T cell receptor beta chains reported below all come from one sample, sequenced in a study of blood T cells in healthy people across ages. With a J-beta primer mix and a sample-barcoded 5' primer, a second PCR ran roughly 7 to 11 cycles. TCRdb used MiXCR to reprocess the 5' RACE reads, holding one entry per CDR3 protein. The sample lists 750,000 to 950,000 distinct CDR3 sequences; roughly 53% were seen once. Sequencing used blood. Every receptor here comes from a man at least 80 years old in good health.

V usage is TRBV24-1 and J usage is TRBJ2-1; D is possibly TRBD1 or TRBD2 (6 bases each). Per germline, CDR1 KGHDR and CDR2 SFDVKD. Trimming took off 9 bases at V and 0 bases at J, with 23 bases between the two ends. The CDR3 covers 18 residues. In DNA form, the CDR3 reads TGTGCCACCCAGAGTCCCCGGGGGCCGGGAGCCTCCTACAATGAGCAGTTCTTC. Its translation is CATQSPRGPGASYNEQFF.

In DNA, the CDR3 is TGTGCCAGCAGCTGCAAAACAGGGATGAACACTGAAGCTTTCTTT. Amino acid sequence: CASSCKTGMNTEAFF. The rearrangement uses TRBV7-9 and TRBJ1-1; the D gene is possibly TRBD1 (6 bases). V shed 4 bases and J shed 0 bases, with 12 bases lying between them. The CDR3 is made up of 15 amino acids. The germline V gene encodes CDR1 SEHNR and CDR2 FQNEAQ (reference sequence).